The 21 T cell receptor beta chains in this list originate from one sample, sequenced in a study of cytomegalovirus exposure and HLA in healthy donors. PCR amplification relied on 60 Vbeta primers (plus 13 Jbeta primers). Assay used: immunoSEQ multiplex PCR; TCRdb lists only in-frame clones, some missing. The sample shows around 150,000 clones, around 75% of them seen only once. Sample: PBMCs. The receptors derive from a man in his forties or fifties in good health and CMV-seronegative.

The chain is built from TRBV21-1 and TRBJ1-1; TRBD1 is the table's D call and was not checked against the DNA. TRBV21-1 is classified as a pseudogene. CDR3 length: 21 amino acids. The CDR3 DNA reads TGTGCCAGCAGCAAAGGACAAAACCAATGGCGTCCGGGGACAGGGAACACTGAAGCTTTCTTT. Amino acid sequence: CASSKGQNQWRPGTGNTEAFF.

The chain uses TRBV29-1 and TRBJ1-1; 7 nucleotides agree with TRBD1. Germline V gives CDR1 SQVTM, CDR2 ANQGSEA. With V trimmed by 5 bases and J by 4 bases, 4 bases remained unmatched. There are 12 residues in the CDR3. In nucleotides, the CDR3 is TGCAGCGTTAAGGGGGCGAGCACTGAAGCTTTCTTT. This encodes CSVKGASTEAFF.

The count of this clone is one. The DNA for the CDR3 is TGTGCCAGCAGCCTCAAAGGACAGGGAAACTATGGCTACACCTTC. Translated, it gives CASSLKGQGNYGYTF. The rearrangement uses TRBV7-2 and TRBJ1-2, with 8 bases fitting TRBD1. V was clipped by 5 bases and J by 2 bases; unmatched bases: 7. Germline V gives CDR1 SGHTA, CDR2 FQGNSA. This CDR3 comprises 15 residues.

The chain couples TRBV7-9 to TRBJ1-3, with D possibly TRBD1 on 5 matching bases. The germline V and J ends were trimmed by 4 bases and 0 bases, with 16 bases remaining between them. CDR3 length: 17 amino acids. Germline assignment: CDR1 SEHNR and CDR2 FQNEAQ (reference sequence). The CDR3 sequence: CASSSHQLDSSGNTIYF. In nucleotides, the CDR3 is TGTGCCAGCAGCTCCCACCAGCTCGACAGCTCTGGAAACACCATATATTTT. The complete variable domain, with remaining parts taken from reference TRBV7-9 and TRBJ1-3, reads DTGVSQNPRHKITKRGQNVTFRCDPISEHNRLYWYRQTLGQGPEFLTYFQNEAQLEKSRLLSDRFSAERPKGSFSTLEIQRTEQGDSAMYLCASSSHQLDSSGNTIYFGEGSWLTVV.

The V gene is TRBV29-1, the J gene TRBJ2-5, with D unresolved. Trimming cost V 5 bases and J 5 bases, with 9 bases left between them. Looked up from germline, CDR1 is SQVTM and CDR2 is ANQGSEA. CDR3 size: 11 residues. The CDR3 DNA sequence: TGCAGCGTTCAGGTGTTGGAGACCCAGTACTTC. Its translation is CSVQVLETQYF.

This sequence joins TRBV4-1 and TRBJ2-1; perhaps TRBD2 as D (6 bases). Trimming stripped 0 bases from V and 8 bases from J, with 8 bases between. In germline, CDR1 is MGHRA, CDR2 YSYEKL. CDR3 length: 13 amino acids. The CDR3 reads CASSQDRRDEQFF. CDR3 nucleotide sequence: TGCGCCAGCAGCCAAGACAGGAGGGATGAGCAGTTCTTC.

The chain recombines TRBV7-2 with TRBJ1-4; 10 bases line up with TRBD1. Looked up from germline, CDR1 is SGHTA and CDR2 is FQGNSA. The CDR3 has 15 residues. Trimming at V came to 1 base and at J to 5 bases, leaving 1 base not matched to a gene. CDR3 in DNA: TGTGCCAGCAGCTTAGGGGGACAGGGGAATGAAAAACTGTTTTTT. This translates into CASSLGGQGNEKLFF.

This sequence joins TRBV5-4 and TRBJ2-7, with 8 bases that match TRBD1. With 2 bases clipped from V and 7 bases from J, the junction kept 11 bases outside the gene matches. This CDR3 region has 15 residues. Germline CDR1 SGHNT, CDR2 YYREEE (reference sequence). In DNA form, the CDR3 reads TGTGCCAGCAGCTTTGATCTCGGACAGGGTAGAGAGCAGTACTTC. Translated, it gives CASSFDLGQGREQYF.

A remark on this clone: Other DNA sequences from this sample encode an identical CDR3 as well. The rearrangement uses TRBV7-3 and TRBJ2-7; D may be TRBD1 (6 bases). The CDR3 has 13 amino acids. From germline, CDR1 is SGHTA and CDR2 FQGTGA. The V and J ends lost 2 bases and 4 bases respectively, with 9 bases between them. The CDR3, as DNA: TGTGCCAGCAGCTTATCCAGGGGATACGAGCAGTACTTC. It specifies CASSLSRGYEQYF.

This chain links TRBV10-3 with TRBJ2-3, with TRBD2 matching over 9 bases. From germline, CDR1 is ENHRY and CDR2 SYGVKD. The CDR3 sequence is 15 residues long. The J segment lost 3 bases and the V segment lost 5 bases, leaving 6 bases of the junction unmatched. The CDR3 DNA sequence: TGTGCCATCAGTCGGGAGCTAGCGGGGACAGATACGCAGTATTTT. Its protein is CAISRELAGTDTQYF.

CDR3 DNA: TGTGCCAGCAGTCCCCACCGAACGGAGGCTTTCTTT. Translating it yields CASSPHRTEAFF. The chain has TRBV28 and TRBJ1-1; D not resolved. The CDR3 contains 12 residues. V shed 5 bases and J shed 11 bases, with 15 bases lying between them. Germline lookup yields CDR1 MDHEN and CDR2 SYDVKM. The full variable domain, in which reference TRBV28 and TRBJ1-1 provide the parts outside the CDR3, is DVKVTQSSRYLVKRTGEKVFLECVQDMDHENMFWYRQDPGLGLRLIYFSYDVKMKEKGDIPEGYSVSREKKERFSLILESASTNQTSMYLCASSPHRTEAFFGQGTRLTVV.

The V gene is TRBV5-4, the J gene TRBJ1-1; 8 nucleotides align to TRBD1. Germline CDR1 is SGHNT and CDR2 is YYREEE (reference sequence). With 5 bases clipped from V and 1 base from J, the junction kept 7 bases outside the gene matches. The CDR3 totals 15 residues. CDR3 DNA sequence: TGTGCCAGCAGTCCTCCCGGGACAGGGAACACTGAAGCTTTCTTT. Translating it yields CASSPPGTGNTEAFF.

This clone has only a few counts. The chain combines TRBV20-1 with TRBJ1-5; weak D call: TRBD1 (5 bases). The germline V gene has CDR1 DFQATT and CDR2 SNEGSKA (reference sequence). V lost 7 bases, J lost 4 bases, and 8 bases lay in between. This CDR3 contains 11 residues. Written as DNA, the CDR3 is TGCAGTGAGACAGCTAATCAGCCCCAGCATTTT. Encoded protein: CSETANQPQHF.

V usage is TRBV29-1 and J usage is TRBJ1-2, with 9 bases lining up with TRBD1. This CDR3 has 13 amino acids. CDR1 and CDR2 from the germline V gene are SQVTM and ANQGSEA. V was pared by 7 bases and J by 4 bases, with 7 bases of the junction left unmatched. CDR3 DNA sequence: TGCAGCGGGATGGACAGGGGTGGCTATGGCTACACCTTC. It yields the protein CSGMDRGGYGYTF.

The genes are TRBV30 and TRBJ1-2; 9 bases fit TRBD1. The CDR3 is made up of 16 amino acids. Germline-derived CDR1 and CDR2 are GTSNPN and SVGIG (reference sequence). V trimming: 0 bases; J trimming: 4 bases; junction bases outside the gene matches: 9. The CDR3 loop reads CAWSVQGALMGYGYTF. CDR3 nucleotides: TGTGCCTGGAGTGTACAGGGGGCCCTAATGGGCTATGGCTACACCTTC.

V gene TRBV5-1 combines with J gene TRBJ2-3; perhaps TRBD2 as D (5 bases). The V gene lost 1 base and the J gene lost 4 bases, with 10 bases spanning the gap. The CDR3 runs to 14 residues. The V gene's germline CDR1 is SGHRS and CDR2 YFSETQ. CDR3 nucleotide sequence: TGCGCCAGCAGCTTGAGAGTTAGCGCAGATACGCAGTATTTT. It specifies CASSLRVSADTQYF. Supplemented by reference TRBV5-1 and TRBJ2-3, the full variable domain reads KAGVTQTPRYLIKTRGQQVTLSCSPISGHRSVSWYQQTPGQGLQFLFEYFSETQRNKGNFPGRFSGRQFSNSRSEMNVSTLELGDSALYLCASSLRVSADTQYFGPGTRLTVL.

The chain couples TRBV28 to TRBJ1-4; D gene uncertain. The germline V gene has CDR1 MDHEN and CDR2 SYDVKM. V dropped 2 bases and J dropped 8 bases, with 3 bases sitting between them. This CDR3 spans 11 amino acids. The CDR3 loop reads CASSLEEKLFF. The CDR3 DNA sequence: TGTGCCAGCAGTTTAGAGGAAAAACTGTTTTTT. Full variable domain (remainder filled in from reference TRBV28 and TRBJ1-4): DVKVTQSSRYLVKRTGEKVFLECVQDMDHENMFWYRQDPGLGLRLIYFSYDVKMKEKGDIPEGYSVSREKKERFSLILESASTNQTSMYLCASSLEEKLFFGSGTQLSVL.

The CDR3 loop reads CASSQGPPRGGSSEQFF. The CDR3 DNA reads TGCGCCAGCAGCCAAGGCCCCCCCAGGGGAGGGTCTAGTGAGCAGTTCTTC. V usage is TRBV4-3 and J usage is TRBJ2-1; perhaps TRBD2 as D (7 bases). The CDR3 consists of 17 residues. The germline CDR1 and CDR2 sequences are LGHNA and YSLEER. Trimming removed 1 base at V and 9 bases at J, with 22 bases between.

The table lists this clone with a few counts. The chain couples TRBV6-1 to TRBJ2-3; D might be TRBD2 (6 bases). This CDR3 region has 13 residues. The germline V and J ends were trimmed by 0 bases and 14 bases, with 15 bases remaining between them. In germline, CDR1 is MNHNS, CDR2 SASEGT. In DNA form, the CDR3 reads TGTGCCAGCAGTGAAGCGCAAACGGGAGAACGGTATTTT. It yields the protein CASSEAQTGERYF.

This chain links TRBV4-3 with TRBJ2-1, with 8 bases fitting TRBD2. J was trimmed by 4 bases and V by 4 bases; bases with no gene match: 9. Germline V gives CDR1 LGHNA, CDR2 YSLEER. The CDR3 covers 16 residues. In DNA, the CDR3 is TGCGCCAGCAGCCCCTTCACTAGCGGACTATACAATGAGCAGTTCTTC. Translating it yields CASSPFTSGLYNEQFF.

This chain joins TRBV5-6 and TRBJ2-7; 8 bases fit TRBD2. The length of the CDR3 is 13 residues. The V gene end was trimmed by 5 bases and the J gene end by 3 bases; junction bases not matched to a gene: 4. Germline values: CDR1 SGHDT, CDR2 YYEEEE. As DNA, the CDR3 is TGTGCCAGCAGGCCCCGGGGGGGCTACGAGCAGTACTTC. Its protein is CASRPRGGYEQYF. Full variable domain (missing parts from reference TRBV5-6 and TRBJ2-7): DAGVTQSPTHLIKTRGQQVTLRCSPKSGHDTVSWYQQALGQGPQFIFQYYEEEERQRGNFPDRFSGHQFPNYSSELNVNALLLGDSALYLCASRPRGGYEQYFGPGTRLTVT.